Listed below are T cell receptor beta chains from one sample, sequenced in a study of blood T cell repertoires in COVID-19. Sequenced by immunoSEQ multiplex PCR; TCRdb stores in-frame clones only, minus some. The repertoire includes over 200,000 clones, about 85% of them detected once, and 11% sits in the top ten. Sequencing used PBMCs or T cells enriched from blood (not recorded which). The receptor source for this set is a man aged 25-45 years who had recovered from COVID-19. The CDR3 runs from the conserved cysteine through the conserved F or W. D genes are given only for firm matches. Size tells how often a clone was seen (once, few, many) or the class of an expanded clone, and some rows leave it out.

abundance,v_gene,d_gene,j_gene,CDR3aa,CDR3nt
.,TRBV9,.,TRBJ1-1,CASSGDDRKNTEAFF,TGTGCCAGCAGCGGTGACGACAGGAAGAACACTGAAGCTTTCTTT
once,TRBV6-5,.,TRBJ1-2,CASRGWLRDGYTF,TGTGCCAGCAGGGGGTGGCTGAGGGATGGCTACACCTTC
.,TRBV5-1,TRBD1,TRBJ1-3,CASSRTGGTGNTIYF,TGCGCCAGCAGCCGGACAGGGGGCACTGGAAACACCATATATTTT
.,TRBV5-1,.,TRBJ1-6,CASRGGLFPDSPLHF,TGCGCCAGCAGGGGGGGACTGTTCCCGGATTCACCCCTCCACTTT
.,TRBV4-2,TRBD2,TRBJ2-1,CASSTGLAVNEQFF,TGTGCCAGCAGCACCGGACTAGCGGTCAATGAGCAGTTCTTC
.,TRBV5-4,TRBD1,TRBJ1-6,CASSLGTGAYNSPLHF,TGTGCCAGCAGCTTAGGGACAGGCGCCTATAATTCACCCCTCCACTTT
.,TRBV7-2,TRBD2,TRBJ2-1,CASSLVGASGYNEQFF,TGTGCCAGCAGCTTAGTAGGGGCTAGCGGATACAATGAGCAGTTCTTC
.,TRBV18,.,TRBJ1-2,CASSPRPGNYGYTF,TGTGCCAGCTCACCTCGTCCAGGGAACTATGGCTACACCTTC
.,TRBV7-9,.,TRBJ1-1,CASSLVLTAKTEAFF,TGTGCCAGCAGCTTAGTGCTGACAGCGAAGACTGAAGCTTTCTTT
few,TRBV29-1,.,TRBJ2-7,CSVSPKASNYEQYF,TGCAGCGTTTCCCCCAAGGCTAGCAACTACGAGCAGTACTTC
.,TRBV10-2,.,TRBJ1-1,CASRIAGGPNTEAFF,TGCGCCAGCAGAATTGCGGGGGGCCCGAACACTGAAGCTTTCTTT
.,TRBV15,.,TRBJ2-3,CATQSGPTDTQYF,TGTGCCACCCAGAGCGGGCCCACAGATACGCAGTATTTT
.,TRBV3-1/TRBV3-2,.,TRBJ2-2,CASSQEGAGVAGELFF,TGTGCCAGCAGCCAAGAGGGAGCAGGGGTGGCCGGGGAGCTGTTTTTT
.,TRBV5-1,TRBD2,TRBJ2-3,CASSLAGGPTDTQYF,TGCGCCAGCAGCTTGGCGGGGGGTCCCACAGATACGCAGTATTTT
.,TRBV28,.,TRBJ1-1,CASSLFLVRGLEAFF,TGTGCCAGCAGTTTATTCTTGGTACGGGGGTTGGAAGCTTTCTTT
.,TRBV7-9,TRBD1,TRBJ1-1,CASLQQGSNMMNTEAFF,TGTGCCAGCCTTCAACAGGGGAGTAACATGATGAACACTGAAGCTTTCTTT
.,TRBV5-5,TRBD1,TRBJ2-2,CASSSTGGRTGELFF,TGTGCCAGCAGCTCGACAGGGGGAAGAACCGGGGAGCTGTTTTTT
.,TRBV30,.,TRBJ1-2,CAWSPGYGYTF,TGTGCCTGGTCTCCCGGCTATGGCTACACCTTC
.,TRBV10-1,TRBD1,TRBJ2-2,CASKRDRGGTGELFF,TGCGCCAGCAAACGGGACAGGGGAGGCACCGGGGAGCTGTTTTTT
.,TRBV7-9,.,TRBJ1-2,CATRGQYYGYTF,TGTGCCACCCGAGGGCAGTACTATGGCTACACCTTC
.,TRBV4-3,.,TRBJ2-7,CASSQDLTGVDEQYF,TGCGCCAGCAGCCAAGATCTAACGGGGGTAGACGAGCAGTACTTC
.,TRBV5-4,.,TRBJ1-2,CASSSQGRSYGYTF,TGTGCCAGCAGCTCCCAGGGCCGGTCCTATGGCTACACCTTC
.,TRBV19,TRBD1,TRBJ1-5,CASTPQADRGNQPQHF,TGTGCCAGTACCCCCCAGGCCGACAGGGGCAACCAGCCCCAGCATTTT
once,TRBV7-9,TRBD1,TRBJ2-3,CASSLGQGGVRLSTDTQYF,TGTGCCAGCAGCTTAGGGCAAGGGGGCGTACGATTGAGCACAGATACGCAGTATTTT
.,TRBV18,TRBD1,TRBJ1-2,CASSGQGVHYGYTF,TGTGCCAGCTCAGGACAGGGGGTTCACTATGGCTACACCTTC
few,TRBV2,.,TRBJ1-2,CASSEALRIRTDGYTF,TGTGCCAGCAGTGAAGCGCTTCGAATCAGAACAGATGGCTACACCTTC
.,TRBV27,.,TRBJ1-1,CASFGGEAFF,TGTGCCAGTTTCGGGGGGGAAGCTTTCTTT
.,TRBV6-6,.,TRBJ2-2,CASSYLGLHTGELFF,TGTGCCAGCAGTTACTTGGGACTTCACACCGGGGAGCTGTTTTTT
.,TRBV2,.,TRBJ1-5,CASSGVGGNSNQPQHF,TGTGCCAGCAGTGGAGTGGGGGGGAACAGCAATCAGCCCCAGCATTTT
.,TRBV5-1,.,TRBJ2-7,CATYPEQYF,TGCGCCACCTACCCCGAGCAGTACTTC
.,TRBV29-1,.,TRBJ2-1,CSVDRYNEQFF,TGCAGCGTTGACAGGTACAATGAGCAGTTCTTC
.,TRBV18,.,TRBJ1-4,CASARGVNEKLFF,TGTGCCAGCGCTCGGGGGGTTAATGAAAAACTGTTTTTT
.,TRBV24-1,.,TRBJ2-1,CATSGSVREEQFF,TGTGCCACCAGTGGAAGTGTCCGGGAGGAGCAGTTCTTC
.,TRBV9,.,TRBJ2-7,CASSAGSSAEAYEQYF,TGTGCCAGCAGCGCCGGATCTAGCGCGGAAGCCTACGAGCAGTACTTC